This entry concerns a single T cell receptor (beta chain). Its antigen is not yet known. No per-base quality is available; no much larger clone lies one base away. The germline V gene sets CDR1 to SGHVS and CDR2 to FNYEAQ. Ends trimmed: V by 1 base, J by 0 bases; bases unmatched to a gene: 6. Its CDR3 holds 17 amino acids, cysteine through phenylalanine. This entry keeps only the CDR3 DNA: 51 bases, framed from base 1. The data are from a study of blood T cell repertoires in COVID-19 (TCRdb year 2020). In terms of the full investigation: Samples from collaborators originated in the United States, Italy and Spain and spanned both the acute and convalescent phases of COVID-19. The repertoires were released in a freely available public database intended as a resource for research on the immune response to SARS-CoV-2. Where HLA class I and class II types were available, the types were taken from metadata supplied by the sample provider, not from assay-based typing. Sample metadata almost always included a de-identified subject ID, COVID-19 status, age in years and sex. Deeply sampled blood TCRbeta repertoires from subjects exposed to, actively infected with, or recovered from COVID-19 were included in the dataset. The prospective study material was composed of cDNA or gDNA derived from T cells, B-cell-depleted T cells, or PBMCs. Samples came from the ongoing ImmuneRACE study (first 160 participants) plus 1,254 subjects from 6 global collaborators. General findings and caveats noted by the study authors: The amount of clinical and demographic metadata varied by source and participant and was provided uncurated.

Whole blood was collected in K2EDTA tubes by collaborating institutions according to the institutions' own protocols. Collaborator samples were shipped for TCRbeta analysis as frozen whole blood, isolated PBMCs, or DNA extracted from either sample type. TCRbeta CDR3 regions were amplified from genomic DNA by means of the immunoSEQ Assay, a bias-controlled multiplex PCR. Per the authors' processing: The number of nucleated cells in each sample was estimated from the amplification of reference gene primers within the assay. To quantify the absolute abundance of each unique TCRbeta CDR3 rearrangement, sequence reads were collapsed and filtered. For each sample, productive Simpson clonality was calculated as the square root of Simpson's diversity index across productive rearrangements. TCRdb's version of the immuneACCESS table is confined to in-frame rearrangements and falls short of the full clone set. An unresolved V gene accounts for under half of the shortfall where checked; the remainder is of unknown origin. The V and J calls and clone size come from that table; D and trimming were worked out from the DNA. This sample comprises 130,000 or so clones, roughly four fifths of them detected only once. The top ten constitute 9% to 14% of the sample.

The clonotype comes from a human donor in a cohort sampled during active COVID-19. The V gene is TRBV7-6 and the J gene is TRBJ2-5, with 9 bases matching TRBD2. The sequenced material came from peripheral blood. The DNA sequence follows: TGTGCCAGCAGCTTAGGGGTTCCTAGCGGGAACCAAGAGACCCAGTACTTC. Its translation reads: CASSLGVPSGNQETQYF.